This is a list of T cell receptor beta chains from one sample in a study of beta chain features in type 1 diabetes. Sequenced by immunoSEQ multiplex PCR; TCRdb stores in-frame clones only, minus some. The data contain around 170,000 clones, approximately 8.8% of them singletons. Material for sequencing was central memory CD4+ T cells from blood. These receptors all come from a woman in her 30s with type 1 diabetes. The CDR3 runs from the conserved cysteine through the conserved F or W. The D gene is left open where the match is weak.

J gene,V gene,D gene,CDR3 protein
TRBJ2-7,TRBV7-2,.,CASSQGPGSTYEQYF
TRBJ2-1,TRBV29-1,.,CSVEAYRDEQFF
TRBJ2-6,TRBV29-1,.,CSVDGVSGANVLTF
TRBJ1-2,TRBV18,TRBD1,CASSPRGGDGYTF
TRBJ1-1,TRBV5-4,.,CASSLEVQDTEAFF
TRBJ1-1,TRBV7-9,.,CASSLKSDFAEAFF
TRBJ2-2,TRBV28,.,CASRASSTGELFF
TRBJ2-3,TRBV4-2,.,CASSQVRQQADTQYF
TRBJ1-2,TRBV20-1,.,CSAPRIYGYTF
TRBJ2-1,TRBV5-5,.,CASRVLSSYNEQFF
TRBJ1-1,TRBV28,.,CASSFMGRQKNTEAFF
TRBJ1-2,TRBV19,.,CASTTAVNYGYTF
TRBJ2-1,TRBV6-1,TRBD2,CASTPSGRAYNEQFF
TRBJ1-5,TRBV9,TRBD1,CASSRGQGADQPQHF
TRBJ2-6,TRBV11-1,TRBD1,CASSSPRDRGARGANVLTF
TRBJ2-1,TRBV6-5,.,CASSYTAAANNEQFF
TRBJ1-2,TRBV29-1,.,CSFRFAQRDGYTF
TRBJ1-5,TRBV9,.,CASSVAEGFGNQPQHF
TRBJ2-1,TRBV7-2,TRBD2,CASSPASGRYNEQFF
TRBJ2-7,TRBV7-2,.,CASTGFGEQYF
TRBJ1-1,TRBV9,.,CASSPQFSELDAPAFF
TRBJ2-3,TRBV7-3,.,CASSPGTGSTDTQYF
TRBJ2-6,TRBV28,TRBD2,CASNPGGGGANVLTF
TRBJ2-7,TRBV7-2,TRBD2,CASRPSAGAGGQGEQYF
TRBJ2-1,TRBV2,TRBD2,CALTSGSRSYNEQFF
TRBJ2-5,TRBV5-6,TRBD2,CASSFGWLAGVETQYF
TRBJ1-2,TRBV11-3,TRBD1,CASSARDRPNYGYTF
TRBJ1-1,TRBV30,.,CAWSAQGRAFF
TRBJ2-4,TRBV2,.,CASRSTVAKNIQYF
TRBJ2-3,TRBV7-9,TRBD2,CASSSGGGEGDTQYF
TRBJ2-1,TRBV15,TRBD2,CATSKLSGSRNEQFF
TRBJ2-1,TRBV6-1,TRBD2,CASSEEIGLAPFF
TRBJ1-4,TRBV5-1,.,CASTRQDTNEKLFF
TRBJ1-1,TRBV18,.,CASSPRYTEAFF
TRBJ2-1,TRBV4-2,.,CASSHKVQGYSYNEQFF
TRBJ2-3,TRBV28,.,CASSLSPLGVSTDTQYF
TRBJ1-4,TRBV29-1,.,CSVGWTNEKLFF
TRBJ2-7,TRBV27,TRBD2,CASSNAGTSGVYEQYF
TRBJ2-3,TRBV7-3,TRBD2,CASSFAGGSTDTQYF
TRBJ2-7,TRBV5-1,TRBD2,CASSLALAGDEQYF
TRBJ2-1,TRBV7-7,.,CASSADYLNEQFF
TRBJ2-3,TRBV18,.,CASSPGIDSSTDTQYF
TRBJ2-3,TRBV7-2,TRBD1,CASSPWTGSTDTQYF
TRBJ2-7,TRBV10-3,.,CAIVGEVSYEQYF
TRBJ2-1,TRBV7-8,TRBD1,CASSEQGQGVYFF
TRBJ1-1,TRBV12-5,.,CASGLLGHPTEAFF
TRBJ1-2,TRBV19,.,CASSITRQRNYGYTF
TRBJ1-4,TRBV5-1,TRBD1,CASTPTGANEKLFF
TRBJ2-7,TRBV11-2,TRBD1,CASSLGTGGISYEQYF
TRBJ2-7,TRBV5-1,.,CASSLGYEREQYF
TRBJ1-2,TRBV10-3,TRBD1,CAISGQGEGGYTF